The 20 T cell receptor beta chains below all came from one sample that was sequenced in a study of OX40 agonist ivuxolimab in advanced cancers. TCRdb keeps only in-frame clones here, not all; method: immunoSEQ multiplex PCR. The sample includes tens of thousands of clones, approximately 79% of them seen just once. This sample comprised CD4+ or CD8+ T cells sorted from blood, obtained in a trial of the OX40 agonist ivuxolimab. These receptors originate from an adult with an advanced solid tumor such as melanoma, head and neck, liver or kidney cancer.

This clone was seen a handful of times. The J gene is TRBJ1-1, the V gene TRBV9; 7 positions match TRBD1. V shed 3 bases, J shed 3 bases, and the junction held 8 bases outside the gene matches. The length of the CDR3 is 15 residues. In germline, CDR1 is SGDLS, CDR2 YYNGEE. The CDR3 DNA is TGTGCCAGCAGCGCCAGGGGGGGTACGGACACTGAAGCTTTCTTT. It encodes CASSARGGTDTEAFF.

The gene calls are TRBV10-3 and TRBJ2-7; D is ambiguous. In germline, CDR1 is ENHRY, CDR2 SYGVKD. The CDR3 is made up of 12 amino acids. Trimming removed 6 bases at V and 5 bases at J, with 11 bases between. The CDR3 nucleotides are TGTGCCATCAGGACGGTGGGGAACGAGCAGTACTTC. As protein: CAIRTVGNEQYF.

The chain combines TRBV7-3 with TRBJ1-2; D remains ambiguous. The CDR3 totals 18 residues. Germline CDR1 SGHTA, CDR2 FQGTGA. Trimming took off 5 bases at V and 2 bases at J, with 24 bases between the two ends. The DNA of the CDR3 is TGTGCCAGCAGCGCTATACCCGGGCCATCAGCTAGGAACTATGGCTACACCTTC. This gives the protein CASSAIPGPSARNYGYTF.

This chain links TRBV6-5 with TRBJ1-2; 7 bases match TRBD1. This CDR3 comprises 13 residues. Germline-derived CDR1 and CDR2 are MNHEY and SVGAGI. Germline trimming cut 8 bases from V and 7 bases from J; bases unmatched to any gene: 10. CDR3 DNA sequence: TGTGCCAGCTCGGTAGGGGGCTTCGGTGGCTACACCTTC. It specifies CASSVGGFGGYTF.

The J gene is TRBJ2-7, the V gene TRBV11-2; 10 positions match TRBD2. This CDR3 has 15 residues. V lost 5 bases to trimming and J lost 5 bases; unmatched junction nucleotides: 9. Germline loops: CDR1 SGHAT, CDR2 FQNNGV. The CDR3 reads CASSLERGGPHEQYF. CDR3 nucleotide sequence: TGTGCCAGCAGCCTCGAGCGGGGGGGTCCCCACGAGCAGTACTTC.

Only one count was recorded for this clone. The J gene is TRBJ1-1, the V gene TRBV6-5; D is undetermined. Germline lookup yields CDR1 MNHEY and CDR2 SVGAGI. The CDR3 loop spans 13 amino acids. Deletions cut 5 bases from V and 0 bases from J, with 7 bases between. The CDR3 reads CASSRRLNTEAFF. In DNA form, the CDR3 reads TGTGCCAGCAGTCGCCGGTTGAACACTGAAGCTTTCTTT.

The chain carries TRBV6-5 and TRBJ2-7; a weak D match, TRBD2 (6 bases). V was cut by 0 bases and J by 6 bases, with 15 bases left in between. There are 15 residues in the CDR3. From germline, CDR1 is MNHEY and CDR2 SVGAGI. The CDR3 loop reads CASSYSNTSPREQYF. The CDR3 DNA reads TGTGCCAGCAGTTACTCGAATACTAGCCCGCGCGAGCAGTACTTC.

The DNA of the CDR3 is TGTGCCAGCAGTTCATACCGGACAGGGAAGGGGTCCTACGAGCAGTACTTC. It codes for CASSSYRTGKGSYEQYF. J is TRBJ2-7 and V is TRBV28, with 8 positions matching TRBD1. CDR3 size: 17 residues. The germline V gene has CDR1 MDHEN and CDR2 SYDVKM. The J segment lost 1 base and the V segment lost 4 bases, leaving 12 bases of the junction unmatched.

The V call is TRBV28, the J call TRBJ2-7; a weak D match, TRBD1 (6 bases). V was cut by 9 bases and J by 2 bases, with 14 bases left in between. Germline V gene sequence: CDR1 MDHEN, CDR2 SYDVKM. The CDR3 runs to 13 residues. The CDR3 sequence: CASQQGGPYEQYF. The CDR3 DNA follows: TGTGCCAGTCAACAGGGCGGCCCCTACGAGCAGTACTTC.

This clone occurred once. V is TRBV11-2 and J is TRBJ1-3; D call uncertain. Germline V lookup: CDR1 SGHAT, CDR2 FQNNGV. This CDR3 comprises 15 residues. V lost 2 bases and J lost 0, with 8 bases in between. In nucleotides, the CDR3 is TGTGCCAGCAGCTTATCCGTCGGCTCTGGAAACACCATATATTTT. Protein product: CASSLSVGSGNTIYF.

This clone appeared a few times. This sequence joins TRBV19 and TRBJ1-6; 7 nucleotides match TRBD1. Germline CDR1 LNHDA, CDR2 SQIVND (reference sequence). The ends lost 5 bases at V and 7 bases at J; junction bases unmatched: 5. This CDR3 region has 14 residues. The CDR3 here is CASSQGQKNSPLHF. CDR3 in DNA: TGTGCCAGTAGTCAGGGACAGAAAAATTCACCCCTCCACTTT.

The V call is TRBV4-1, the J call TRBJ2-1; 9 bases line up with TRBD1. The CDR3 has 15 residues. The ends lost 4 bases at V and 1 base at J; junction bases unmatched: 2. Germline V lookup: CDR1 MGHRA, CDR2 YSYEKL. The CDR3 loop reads CASSPGQGSYNEQFF. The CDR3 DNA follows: TGCGCCAGCAGCCCTGGACAGGGGTCCTACAATGAGCAGTTCTTC.

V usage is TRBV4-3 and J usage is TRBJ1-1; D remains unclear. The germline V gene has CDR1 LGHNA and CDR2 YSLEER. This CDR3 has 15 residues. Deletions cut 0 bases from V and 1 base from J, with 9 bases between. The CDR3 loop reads CASSQDLRQNTEAFF. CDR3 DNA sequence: TGCGCCAGCAGCCAAGATCTCCGGCAGAACACTGAAGCTTTCTTT.

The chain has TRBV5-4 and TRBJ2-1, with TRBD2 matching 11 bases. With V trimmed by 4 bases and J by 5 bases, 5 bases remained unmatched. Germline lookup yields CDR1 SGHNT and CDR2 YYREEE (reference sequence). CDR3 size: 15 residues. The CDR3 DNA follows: TGTGCCAGCAGCCGTAGCGGGAGGGGTGACAATGAGCAGTTCTTC. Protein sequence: CASSRSGRGDNEQFF.

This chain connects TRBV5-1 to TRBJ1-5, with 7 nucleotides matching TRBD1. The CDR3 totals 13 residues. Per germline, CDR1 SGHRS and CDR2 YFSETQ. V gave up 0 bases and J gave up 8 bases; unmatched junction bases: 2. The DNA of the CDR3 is TGCGCCAGCAGCTTGGGACAGGGCGAGCCCCAGCATTTT. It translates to CASSLGQGEPQHF.

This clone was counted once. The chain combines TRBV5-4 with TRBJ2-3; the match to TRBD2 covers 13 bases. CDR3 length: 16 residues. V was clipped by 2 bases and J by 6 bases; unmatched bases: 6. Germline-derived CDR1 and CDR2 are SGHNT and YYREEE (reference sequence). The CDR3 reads CASSFPGLAGVDTQYF. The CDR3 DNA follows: TGTGCCAGCAGCTTCCCAGGACTAGCGGGAGTGGATACGCAGTATTTT. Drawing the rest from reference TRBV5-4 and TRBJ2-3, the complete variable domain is ETGVTQSPTHLIKTRGQQVTLRCSSQSGHNTVSWYQQALGQGPQFIFQYYREEENGRGNFPPRFSGLQFPNYSSELNVNALELDDSALYLCASSFPGLAGVDTQYFGPGTRLTVL.

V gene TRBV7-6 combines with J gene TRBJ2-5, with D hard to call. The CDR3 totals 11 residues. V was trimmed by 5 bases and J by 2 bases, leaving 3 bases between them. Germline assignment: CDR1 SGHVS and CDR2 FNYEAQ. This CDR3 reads CASSVQETQYF. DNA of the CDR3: TGTGCCAGCAGCGTACAAGAGACCCAGTACTTC.

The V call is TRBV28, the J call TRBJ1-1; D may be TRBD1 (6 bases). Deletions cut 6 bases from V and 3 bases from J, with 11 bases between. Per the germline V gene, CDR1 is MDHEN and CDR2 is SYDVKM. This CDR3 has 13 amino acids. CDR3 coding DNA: TGTGCCAGCAGAACGCAGGGGTACACTGAAGCTTTCTTT. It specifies CASRTQGYTEAFF.

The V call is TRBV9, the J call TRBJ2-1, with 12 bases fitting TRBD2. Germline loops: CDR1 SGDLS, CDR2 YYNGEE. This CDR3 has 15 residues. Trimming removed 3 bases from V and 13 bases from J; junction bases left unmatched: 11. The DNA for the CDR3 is TGTGCCAGCAGCGCCGGGACTAGCGGGTCTCCCTTCCAGTTCTTC. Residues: CASSAGTSGSPFQFF.

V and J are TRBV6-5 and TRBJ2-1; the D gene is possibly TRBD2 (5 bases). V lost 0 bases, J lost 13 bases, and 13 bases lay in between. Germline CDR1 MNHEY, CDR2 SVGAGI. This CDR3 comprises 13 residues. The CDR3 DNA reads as TGTGCCAGCAGTTACTCGATTATGGGGAGACAGTTCTTC. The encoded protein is CASSYSIMGRQFF.